Listed here are 16 T cell receptor beta chains from one sample, sequenced in a study of blood T cell repertoires in COVID-19. The repertoire was sequenced with immunoSEQ multiplex PCR; TCRdb's copy has only in-frame clones and lacks some. The data show about 250,000 clones, with around 85% seen just once and 3.5% to 4.5% held by the top ten. Sequencing was carried out using PBMCs or T cells enriched from blood (not recorded which). These TCRs come from a woman aged 30 to 39 who had recovered from COVID-19.

The rearrangement joins TRBV9 to TRBJ2-5; a possible D gene is TRBD2 (6 bases). Germline CDR1 reads SGDLS; CDR2 reads YYNGEE. The CDR3 is made up of 14 amino acids. The V end was cut by 1 base, the J end by 4 bases, with 11 bases between. For the CDR3, the DNA is TGTGCCAGCAGCGTACGGGGGTTCGGAGAGACCCAGTACTTC. It encodes CASSVRGFGETQYF.

This chain uses TRBV4-1 with TRBJ2-7; possible D gene TRBD1, 6 bases. Germline V gene data show CDR1 as MGHRA and CDR2 as YSYEKL. Between the trimmed V and J ends, which lost 0 bases and 3 bases, there was a span of 15 bases. The CDR3 extends over 16 amino acids. The CDR3 DNA is TGCGCCAGCAGCCAAGATCCCGGGACAACCAACTACGAGCAGTACTTC. Translated: CASSQDPGTTNYEQYF.

V and J are TRBV28 and TRBJ1-2, with TRBD1 matching 9 bases. This CDR3 region has 15 residues. V was clipped by 3 bases and J by 5 bases; unmatched bases: 7. Germline lookup yields CDR1 MDHEN and CDR2 SYDVKM. The CDR3 sequence: CASSFTGTGSYGYTF. The CDR3 DNA is TGTGCCAGCAGTTTCACCGGGACAGGGAGTTATGGCTACACCTTC.

This chain joins TRBV14 and TRBJ2-3, with 7 bases that match TRBD1. CDR3 length: 13 residues. Per germline, CDR1 SGHDN and CDR2 FVKESK. J gave up 4 bases and V 4 bases, and 2 bases lay outside the gene matches. The CDR3 spells CASSLDRADTQYF. CDR3 nucleotide sequence: TGTGCCAGCAGCCTAGACAGGGCAGATACGCAGTATTTT.

J is TRBJ1-2 and V is TRBV30; perhaps TRBD1 as D (5 bases). Trimming cost V 3 bases and J 3 bases, with 8 bases left between them. In germline, CDR1 is GTSNPN, CDR2 SVGIG (reference sequence). The CDR3 consists of 12 residues. For the CDR3, the DNA is TGTGCCTGGAGCGGGGGTGACTATGGCTACACCTTC. Protein sequence: CAWSGGDYGYTF.

The chain couples TRBV9 to TRBJ2-3, with 11 bases matching TRBD2. CDR3 size: 16 residues. Germline V gene sequence: CDR1 SGDLS, CDR2 YYNGEE. The trim removed 3 bases at V and 1 base at J, leaving 4 bases unmatched. The CDR3 here is CASSGLAGGGTDTQYF. The CDR3 nucleotides are TGTGCCAGCAGCGGTCTAGCGGGGGGCGGCACAGATACGCAGTATTTT.

This chain joins TRBV28 and TRBJ2-3, with 8 bases aligning to TRBD2. J gave up 0 bases and V 5 bases, and 4 bases lay outside the gene matches. Germline loops: CDR1 MDHEN, CDR2 SYDVKM. The CDR3 covers 15 residues. CDR3 loop: CASSLRGGSTDTQYF. In nucleotides, the CDR3 is TGTGCCAGCAGTCTCCGGGGGGGTAGCACAGATACGCAGTATTTT.

This clone was found once. V is TRBV15 and J is TRBJ2-4, with a possible D match to TRBD1 (5 bases). The V end lost 8 bases, the J end lost 4 bases, and 15 bases lay between the germline ends. Germline values: CDR1 LNHNV, CDR2 YYDKDF (reference sequence). CDR3 size: 14 residues. The CDR3 region is CATLDTIGKNIQYF. The CDR3 DNA reads TGTGCCACCTTGGACACCATTGGGAAAAACATTCAGTACTTC. Variable domain in full (rest from reference TRBV15 and TRBJ2-4): DAMVIQNPRYQVTQFGKPVTLSCSQTLNHNVMYWYQQKSSQAPKLLFHYYDKDFNNEADTPDNFQSRRPNTSFCFLDIRSPGLGDTAMYLCATLDTIGKNIQYFGAGTRLSVL.

The chain couples TRBV5-5 to TRBJ1-6, with 7 bases fitting TRBD1. The CDR3 spans 15 residues. Looked up from germline, CDR1 is SGHKS and CDR2 is YYEKEE (reference sequence). V lost 5 bases to trimming and J lost 4 bases; unmatched junction nucleotides: 6. This chain's CDR3 is CASSSRDSYNSPLHF. Written as DNA, the CDR3 is TGTGCCAGCAGTTCCCGGGACAGTTATAATTCACCCCTCCACTTT.

The chain joins TRBV9 to TRBJ2-4, with TRBD2 matching over 8 bases. Germline CDR1 SGDLS, CDR2 YYNGEE. Unmatched junction bases numbered 5, after V lost 0 bases and J lost 12 bases. The CDR3 is 13 amino acids. CDR3 in DNA: TGTGCCAGCAGCGTAGCTACGGGAGGGGATCAGTACTTC. This gives the protein CASSVATGGDQYF. Full variable domain (missing parts from reference TRBV9 and TRBJ2-4): DSGVTQTPKHLITATGQRVTLRCSPRSGDLSVYWYQQSLDQGLQFLIQYYNGEERAKGNILERFSAQQFPDLHSELNLSSLELGDSALYFCASSVATGGDQYFGAGTRLSVL.

This chain uses TRBV10-3 with TRBJ1-5; TRBD1 might be the D (5 bases). V was cut by 3 bases and J by 5 bases, with 5 bases left in between. Germline lookup yields CDR1 ENHRY and CDR2 SYGVKD. CDR3 length: 12 amino acids. In DNA form, the CDR3 reads TGTGCCATCAGTGACAGGGATCAGCCCCAGCATTTT. Its translation is CAISDRDQPQHF.

The chain joins TRBV21-1 to TRBJ1-5; TRBD1 is taken as the D call from the table, unchecked against the DNA. TRBV21-1 is a known pseudogene. The CDR3 runs to 19 residues. CDR3 nucleotides: TGTGCCAGCAGCAAAGTGGTAACGGGCAGGGAATTCTATAATCAGCCCCAGCATTTT. This gives the protein CASSKVVTGREFYNQPQHF.

The chain combines TRBV27 with TRBJ2-1; D perhaps matches TRBD1 (6 bases). V lost 5 bases and J 4 bases, leaving 18 bases between the germline ends. The length of the CDR3 is 16 residues. Germline V gives CDR1 MNHEY, CDR2 SMNVEV (reference sequence). CDR3 loop: CASSRRAGTLYNEQFF. The CDR3 DNA is TGTGCCAGCAGTCGAAGAGCCGGGACACTGTACAATGAGCAGTTCTTC.

J is TRBJ2-3 and V is TRBV24-1; 8 positions match TRBD1. J was trimmed by 7 bases and V by 8 bases; bases with no gene match: 7. Per germline, CDR1 KGHDR and CDR2 SFDVKD. The CDR3 length is 13 residues. CDR3 sequence: CATTGTGTNTQYF. The CDR3 nucleotides read TGTGCCACCACCGGGACAGGTACAAATACGCAGTATTTT.

This chain links TRBV5-4 with TRBJ2-1, with D maybe TRBD1 (6 bases). Trimming took off 0 bases at V and 8 bases at J, with 21 bases between the two ends. Germline V CDR1 and CDR2: SGHNT, YYREEE (reference sequence). CDR3 length: 17 amino acids. In DNA, the CDR3 is TGTGCCAGCAGCTTGGGAATCAGGGGCGCAATCGGGGATGAGCAGTTCTTC. Translating gives CASSLGIRGAIGDEQFF.

This chain links TRBV5-6 with TRBJ2-7, with 7 bases lining up with TRBD2. The CDR3 is made up of 17 amino acids. In germline, CDR1 is SGHDT, CDR2 YYEEEE. The V and J ends lost 0 bases and 5 bases, in that order; junction bases with no gene match: 14. CDR3 protein: CASSLGLSGPMVDEQYF. DNA of the CDR3: TGTGCCAGCAGCTTGGGTCTTAGCGGGCCCATGGTGGACGAGCAGTACTTC.